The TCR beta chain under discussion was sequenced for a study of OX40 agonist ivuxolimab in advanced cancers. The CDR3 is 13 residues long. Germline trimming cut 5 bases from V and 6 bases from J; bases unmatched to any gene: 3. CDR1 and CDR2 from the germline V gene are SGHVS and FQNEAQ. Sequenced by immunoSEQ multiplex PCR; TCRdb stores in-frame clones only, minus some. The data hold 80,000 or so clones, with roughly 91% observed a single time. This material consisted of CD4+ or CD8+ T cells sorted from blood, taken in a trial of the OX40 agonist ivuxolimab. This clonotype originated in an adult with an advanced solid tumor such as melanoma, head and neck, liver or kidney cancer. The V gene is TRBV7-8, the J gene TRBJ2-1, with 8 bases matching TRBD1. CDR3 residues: CASSPGQGNEQFF. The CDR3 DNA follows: TGTGCCAGCAGCCCCGGACAGGGCAATGAGCAGTTCTTC.